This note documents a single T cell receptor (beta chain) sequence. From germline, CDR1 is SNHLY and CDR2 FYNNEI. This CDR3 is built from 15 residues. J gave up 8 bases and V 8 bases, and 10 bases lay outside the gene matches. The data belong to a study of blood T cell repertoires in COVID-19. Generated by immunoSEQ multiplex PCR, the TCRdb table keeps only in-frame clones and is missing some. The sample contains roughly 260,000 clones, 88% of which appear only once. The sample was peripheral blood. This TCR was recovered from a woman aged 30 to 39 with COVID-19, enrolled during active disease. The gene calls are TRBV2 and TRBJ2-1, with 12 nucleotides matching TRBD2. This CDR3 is CASRTRTSGNDEQFF. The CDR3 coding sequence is TGTGCCAGCCGGACCCGGACTAGCGGGAACGATGAGCAGTTCTTC.